The rows below give T cell receptor beta chains drawn from one sample of a study of T-cell reconstitution after alpha-beta-depleted transplantation in children. TCRdb passed the PCR reads through MiXCR, listing each CDR3 protein once. This table has about 400,000 distinct CDR3 sequences, 15% to 20% appearing once. The sample here was PBMCs, mostly from graft donor cells, taken 360 days after TCRalphabeta/CD19-depleted stem cell transplant. These receptors all stem from a boy in the first two years of life who had a stem cell transplant for Wiskott-Aldrich syndrome, so the T cells may come from the graft donor. Each CDR3 is given with its conserved first and last residue. Each record gives: J gene, V gene, clone size, D gene, CDR3 DNA, CDR3 protein. D genes are given only for firm matches. Some rows mark clone size as missing; the rest say once, few, many or name a class of expanded clone.

J: TRBJ2-1
V: TRBV11-2
size: many
D: TRBD2
DNA: TGTGCCAGCAGCTTCTTCCGACTAGACCTTCTAGCGGGAGGGGTAAGTGAGCAGTTCTTC
CDR3: CASSFFRLDLLAGGVSEQFF

J: TRBJ2-3
V: TRBV9
size: few
D: TRBD2
DNA: TGTGCCAGCAGCGTGACGACCTTAGCGGGAAACACAGATACGCAGTATTTT
CDR3: CASSVTTLAGNTDTQYF

J: TRBJ1-1
V: TRBV12-3/TRBV12-4
size: few
D: NA
DNA: TGTGCCAGCAGTTTATGGGCGATGATGAACACTGAAGCTTTCTTT
CDR3: CASSLWAMMNTEAFF

J: TRBJ2-1
V: TRBV7-2
size: NA
D: NA
DNA: TGTGCCAGCACAAACCGGGGCAGATTCAATGAGCAGTTCTTC
CDR3: CASTNRGRFNEQFF

J: TRBJ2-7
V: TRBV20-1
size: few
D: TRBD2
DNA: TGCAGTGCTAGCGTGCTAGCGGGACTCTACGAGCAGTACTTC
CDR3: CSASVLAGLYEQYF

J: TRBJ1-2
V: TRBV12-3/TRBV12-4
size: NA
D: NA
DNA: TGTGCCAGCAGTTTGGACAGAGATATGACTGCAGCCACCTTC
CDR3: CASSLDRDMTAATF

J: TRBJ2-7
V: TRBV29-1
size: NA
D: TRBD1
DNA: TGCAGCGTTTGGGACAGGGTGTCCTACGAGCAGTACTTC
CDR3: CSVWDRVSYEQYF

J: TRBJ2-3
V: TRBV12-3/TRBV12-4
size: NA
D: TRBD1
DNA: TGTGCCAGCAGTTTAGCTCTCACACAGGGGGCGCAGGTAGATACGCAGTATTTT
CDR3: CASSLALTQGAQVDTQYF

J: TRBJ2-1
V: TRBV7-2
size: NA
D: TRBD2
DNA: TGTGCCAGCAGCTTAAAACGACTAGCGGAGCAGTTCTTC
CDR3: CASSLKRLAEQFF

J: TRBJ2-3
V: TRBV7-9
size: NA
D: NA
DNA: TGTGCCAGCAGCTTACCCCAAATAACAATGCAGTATTTT
CDR3: CASSLPQITMQYF

J: TRBJ2-1
V: TRBV27
size: NA
D: TRBD2
DNA: TGTGCCAATGCCGGGACTAGCGCTTACAATGAGCAGTTCTTC
CDR3: CANAGTSAYNEQFF

J: TRBJ2-7
V: TRBV2
size: NA
D: NA
DNA: TGTGCCAGCAGTGCCGTAGAGGGGCCCTACGAGCAGTACTTC
CDR3: CASSAVEGPYEQYF

J: TRBJ2-1
V: TRBV5-1
size: NA
D: TRBD1
DNA: TGCGCCAGCAGAAGATCCGGGACAGGGGTTAATTTCTACAATGAGCAGTTCTTC
CDR3: CASRRSGTGVNFYNEQFF

J: TRBJ1-4
V: TRBV11-2
size: NA
D: TRBD1
DNA: TGTGCCAGCAGCCCCGGTAGACAGGGTTATGAAAAACTGTTTTTT
CDR3: CASSPGRQGYEKLFF

J: TRBJ2-2
V: TRBV30
size: NA
D: NA
DNA: TGTGCCTGGATGTGGGGGGGGGAGCTGTTTTTT
CDR3: CAWMWGGELFF

J: TRBJ1-1
V: TRBV12-3/TRBV12-4
size: many
D: NA
DNA: TGTGCCAGCAGTCGACCCACTAACACTGAAGCTTTCTTT
CDR3: CASSRPTNTEAFF

J: TRBJ1-1
V: TRBV4-1
size: NA
D: NA
DNA: TGCGCCAGCAGCCGCCTGGGACTTCACGGGACTGAAGCTTTCTTT
CDR3: CASSRLGLHGTEAFF

J: TRBJ2-7
V: TRBV6-1
size: NA
D: NA
DNA: TGTGCCAGCAGTACCCGGGACTTGGCCTACGAGCAGTACTTC
CDR3: CASSTRDLAYEQYF

J: TRBJ2-1
V: TRBV12-3/TRBV12-4
size: NA
D: NA
DNA: TGTGCCAGCAGTTTAGGTCAGCACAATGAGCAGTTCTTC
CDR3: CASSLGQHNEQFF

J: TRBJ2-5
V: TRBV12-3/TRBV12-4
size: NA
D: TRBD1
DNA: TGTGCCAGCAGTAGACAAGGGGACAGGGTGGCCCAGTACTTC
CDR3: CASSRQGDRVAQYF

J: TRBJ2-1
V: TRBV9
size: NA
D: TRBD2
DNA: TGTGCCAGCAGCGTAGTAGGACTAGCGGGGGGTGAGCAGTTCTTC
CDR3: CASSVVGLAGGEQFF

J: TRBJ1-5
V: TRBV10-3
size: NA
D: NA
DNA: TGTGCCATCAGTGAAGTCCCAGGGCAGGGACTTAGCAATCAGCCCCAGCATTTT
CDR3: CAISEVPGQGLSNQPQHF

J: TRBJ2-7
V: TRBV5-1
size: many
D: TRBD2
DNA: TGCGCCAGCAGCTTAACTAGCGGGAAGGTCGAGCAGTACTTC
CDR3: CASSLTSGKVEQYF

J: TRBJ2-7
V: TRBV4-2
size: NA
D: TRBD1
DNA: TGTGCCAGCAGCCAAGGACAGGGAGTAGGGTCCTACGAGCAGTACTTC
CDR3: CASSQGQGVGSYEQYF

J: TRBJ2-3
V: TRBV29-1
size: many
D: NA
DNA: TGCAGCGTTGGGGGAACAGTAGACACAGATACGCAGTATTTT
CDR3: CSVGGTVDTDTQYF

J: TRBJ2-7
V: TRBV18
size: NA
D: NA
DNA: TGTGCCAGCTCACCCACAGGTGTCTACGAGCAGTACTTC
CDR3: CASSPTGVYEQYF

J: TRBJ1-1
V: TRBV28
size: few
D: NA
DNA: TGTGCCAGCGCCGCGCAGGTGACTGAAGCTTTCTTT
CDR3: CASAAQVTEAFF

J: TRBJ2-2
V: TRBV20-1
size: NA
D: NA
DNA: TGCAGTGCTAGAGATCTTACAGGGTGGAACGGGGAGCTGTTTTTT
CDR3: CSARDLTGWNGELFF

J: TRBJ2-3
V: TRBV12-3/TRBV12-4
size: many
D: TRBD1
DNA: TGTGCCAGCATCCTGGACAGGGTGACCGATACGCAGTATTTT
CDR3: CASILDRVTDTQYF

J: TRBJ2-1
V: TRBV19
size: few
D: NA
DNA: TGTGCCAGTAGCCCTCCGGTTGCCTACAATGAGCAGTTCTTC
CDR3: CASSPPVAYNEQFF

J: TRBJ2-7
V: TRBV5-1
size: NA
D: TRBD2
DNA: TGCGCCAGCAGCTTGGCTAGCGGGAGTCTAGACGAGCAGTACTTC
CDR3: CASSLASGSLDEQYF

J: TRBJ1-2
V: TRBV5-1
size: many
D: TRBD1
DNA: TGCGCCAGCAGCTTGAATCGCCCGGGACAGGATGGCTACACCTTC
CDR3: CASSLNRPGQDGYTF

J: TRBJ2-6
V: TRBV6-6
size: many
D: NA
DNA: TGTGCCAGCAGTTCCACTGGGGCCAACGTCCTGACTTTC
CDR3: CASSSTGANVLTF

J: TRBJ2-1
V: TRBV19
size: few
D: TRBD2
DNA: TGTGCCAGTAGCTCCCCGGGGGGGCAGCAGTTCTTC
CDR3: CASSSPGGQQFF

J: TRBJ2-3
V: TRBV20-1
size: NA
D: NA
DNA: TGCATCTGTGGCACAGATACGCAGTATTTT
CDR3: CICGTDTQYF

J: TRBJ2-1
V: TRBV18
size: NA
D: TRBD2
DNA: TGTGCCAGCTCACGCTTCTCCGGGACTACCTACAATGAGCAGTTCTTC
CDR3: CASSRFSGTTYNEQFF

J: TRBJ1-5
V: TRBV24-1
size: NA
D: NA
DNA: TGTGCCACCAGTGAAGGGGTTGACAATCAGCCCCAGCATTTT
CDR3: CATSEGVDNQPQHF

J: TRBJ2-5
V: TRBV4-1
size: NA
D: NA
DNA: TGCGCCAGCAGCCAGGACAGACGACTTCAAGAGACCCAGTACTTC
CDR3: CASSQDRRLQETQYF

J: TRBJ2-3
V: TRBV24-1
size: few
D: NA
DNA: TGTGCCACCAGTTGGGGGAGGTCTCTCACAGATACGCAGTATTTT
CDR3: CATSWGRSLTDTQYF

J: TRBJ2-4
V: TRBV12-3/TRBV12-4
size: NA
D: NA
DNA: TGTGCCAGCAGTCAAGACAGGAGGGGGATAGCCAAAAACATTCAGTACTTC
CDR3: CASSQDRRGIAKNIQYF

J: TRBJ2-3
V: TRBV10-1
size: NA
D: TRBD1
DNA: TGCGCCAGCAGTGAACAGGGGACAGATACGCAGTATTTT
CDR3: CASSEQGTDTQYF

J: TRBJ2-2
V: TRBV5-5
size: few
D: NA
DNA: TGTGCCAGCAGCTTGGACAGGCAGCCGTTTTTT
CDR3: CASSLDRQPFF

J: TRBJ2-1
V: TRBV18
size: few
D: TRBD2
DNA: TGTGCCAGCTCACCACTAGGACTAGCGGAGAGGAATGAGCAGTTCTTC
CDR3: CASSPLGLAERNEQFF